Listed below are T cell receptor beta chains from one sample, sequenced in a study of identifying expanded T cells in peripheral blood. Sequencing was performed with immunoSEQ multiplex PCR; in TCRdb, only in-frame clones are kept and a portion is missing. The repertoire includes more than 50,000 clones, about 80% of them detected once, and 19% sits in the top ten. The sample comprised blood. These receptor sequences come from a person aged 18 to 75 in good health. Each CDR3 is given with its conserved first and last residue. Size tells how often a clone was seen (once, few, many) or the class of an expanded clone, and some rows leave it out.

abundance,j_gene,v_gene,CDR3aa
once,TRBJ2-2,TRBV2,CASTKITAAGELFF
-,TRBJ1-2,TRBV7-9,CASSYTGGVYGYTF
-,TRBJ2-1,TRBV9,CASSSLTSGGANEQFF
-,TRBJ1-1,TRBV5-6,CASRRGLTEAFF
-,TRBJ1-1,TRBV19,CASSQTLVARAFF
-,TRBJ2-1,TRBV10-2,CASSESKGRHEQFF
-,TRBJ2-5,TRBV11-2,CASSRAGYKETQYF
-,TRBJ2-7,TRBV18,CASSPEVSYEQYF
-,TRBJ1-1,TRBV5-1,CASSFRQGSTEAFF
many,TRBJ1-2,TRBV5-1,CASSSGTAADGYTF
-,TRBJ2-3,TRBV9,CASSVAGSTDTQYF
-,TRBJ2-6,TRBV30,CAWSQGKGANVLTF
-,TRBJ2-5,TRBV28,CASSSPPGIETQYF
-,TRBJ2-2,TRBV4-2,CASSLGTGGRTGELFF
-,TRBJ2-1,TRBV7-8,CASSFRLAAYNEQFF
-,TRBJ1-4,TRBV14,CASSQVNPLGKLFF
-,TRBJ2-4,TRBV6-6,CASTGKNIQYF
-,TRBJ2-7,TRBV5-1,CASSQSSGRNEQYF
-,TRBJ1-1,TRBV19,CASSMTGESTEAFF
-,TRBJ2-5,TRBV7-3,CASSLRLEETQYF
few,TRBJ2-1,TRBV6-5,CASSLRPTSGTMEFF
-,TRBJ2-2,TRBV7-2,CASTGARNTGELFF
-,TRBJ2-2,TRBV30,CAWSGPLAGGQSGELFF
-,TRBJ1-1,TRBV25-1,CASSVGTQAFF
-,TRBJ2-1,TRBV6-5,CASSSPATSNEQFF
-,TRBJ2-1,TRBV5-1,CASSLDGTRTYNEQFF
-,TRBJ1-1,TRBV5-6,CASSLEGLGAFF
-,TRBJ2-5,TRBV2,CASSEQTGVAETQYF
-,TRBJ1-2,TRBV11-2,CASSPGTGGYGYTF
-,TRBJ1-4,TRBV7-2,CASSLGGQGPEKLFF
-,TRBJ2-4,TRBV7-2,CASSLGGYKDIQYF
-,TRBJ2-2,TRBV7-3,CASSQRTVTGNTGELFF
-,TRBJ2-5,TRBV20-1,CSASRQETQYF
-,TRBJ1-1,TRBV21-1,CASSKAGRGGFGAFF
-,TRBJ1-5,TRBV27,CASSSQSNQPQHF
-,TRBJ1-2,TRBV6-5,CASSYSGSGNYGYTF
-,TRBJ2-5,TRBV9,CASSVVSGYQETQYF
-,TRBJ1-2,TRBV6-5,CASSYRGYGYTF
-,TRBJ1-6,TRBV30,CAWRAGNNSPLHF
-,TRBJ2-5,TRBV11-2,CASSPRKVRETQYF
-,TRBJ1-1,TRBV7-2,CASSLAPETEAFF
-,TRBJ1-1,TRBV19,CASSTIGGRGAFF
-,TRBJ2-3,TRBV14,CASSQDREASGRTDTQYF
-,TRBJ1-2,TRBV6-5,CASFDYGYTF
once,TRBJ1-4,TRBV13,CASSLRTVATNEKLFF
-,TRBJ2-7,TRBV2,CASSEVGGRTYEQYF
medium-sized,TRBJ1-5,TRBV6-5,CASSPSDRPFQPQHF
-,TRBJ2-3,TRBV2,CASSEALRGNTDTQYF
-,TRBJ2-3,TRBV19,CASSSLALGPSTDTQYF
-,TRBJ2-4,TRBV29-1,CSAGTGGNIQYF
few,TRBJ1-2,TRBV9,CASSGAQRGEGYTF
-,TRBJ1-2,TRBV6-5,CASSRIQGHGYTF
few,TRBJ1-1,TRBV28,CASWVGGGEAFF
-,TRBJ2-7,TRBV5-5,CASSLSTGESYEQYF